A selection of T cell receptor beta chains follows, all from one sample in a study of T cell changes during pregnancy in multiple sclerosis. TCRdb's copy holds only in-frame clones and misses some; the assay was immunoSEQ multiplex PCR. The sample holds about 34,000 clones, roughly 90% seen once. Material: CD8+ T cells from peripheral blood mononuclear cells, obtained in the third trimester of pregnancy. The receptors here all came from a female donor with multiple sclerosis, enrolled in a pregnancy study. The conserved cysteine and the conserved F or W are not part of the CDR3 here.

v_call	j_call	cdr3_aa
TRBV7-3	TRBJ2-7	ASSSPPRGPN
TRBV6-6	TRBJ2-2	ASTGGGPPELF
TRBV19	TRBJ2-1	ATEIAGDYNEQF
TRBV7-2	TRBJ1-2	ASSLGTYGTVNYGYT
TRBV13	TRBJ1-1	ASSEGVRFMNTEAF
TRBV6-6	TRBJ2-2	ASSYDGTSITGELF
TRBV7-3	TRBJ1-1	ASSFSGNTEAF
TRBV27	TRBJ1-2	ASSPGHLLYGYT
TRBV19	TRBJ1-1	ASSIASQSEAF
TRBV10-3	TRBJ1-2	AISEPGGILYGYT
TRBV7-7	TRBJ2-2	ASSLVRVAGGLSTNTGELF
TRBV7-2	TRBJ2-2	ASSLGQGASGELF
TRBV7-3	TRBJ2-7	ASSLAPTGPMNEQY